This T cell receptor (beta chain) stems from a study of blood T cell repertoires in COVID-19. Study background: The origin of the acute and convalescent COVID-19 samples was the United States, Italy and Spain. Sources were T cells, B-cell-depleted T cells, or PBMCs; the material itself was cDNA or gDNA.

CDR1 and CDR2 (germline): KGHSH, LQKENI. V lost 5 bases and J 4 bases, leaving 11 bases between the germline ends. This CDR3 is 13 amino acids long. Per the authors' pipeline: Researchers report that nucleated cell counts were estimated from reference gene primer amplification. Repertoires were generated with immunoSEQ multiplex PCR, while TCRdb's copy carries only in-frame clones and drops some. That table is the source of V, J and clone size, and D and trimming were worked out from the DNA. Of 110,000 or so clones in the sample, around 85% are singletons; the top ten hold about 13%. What was sequenced was peripheral blood. The receptor's source is a human donor in a cohort sampled during active COVID-19. V usage is TRBV18 and J usage is TRBJ2-5; D not resolved. In DNA, the CDR3 is TGTGCCAGCTCAATAGACATCGGAGAGACCCAGTACTTC. The encoded protein is CASSIDIGETQYF.